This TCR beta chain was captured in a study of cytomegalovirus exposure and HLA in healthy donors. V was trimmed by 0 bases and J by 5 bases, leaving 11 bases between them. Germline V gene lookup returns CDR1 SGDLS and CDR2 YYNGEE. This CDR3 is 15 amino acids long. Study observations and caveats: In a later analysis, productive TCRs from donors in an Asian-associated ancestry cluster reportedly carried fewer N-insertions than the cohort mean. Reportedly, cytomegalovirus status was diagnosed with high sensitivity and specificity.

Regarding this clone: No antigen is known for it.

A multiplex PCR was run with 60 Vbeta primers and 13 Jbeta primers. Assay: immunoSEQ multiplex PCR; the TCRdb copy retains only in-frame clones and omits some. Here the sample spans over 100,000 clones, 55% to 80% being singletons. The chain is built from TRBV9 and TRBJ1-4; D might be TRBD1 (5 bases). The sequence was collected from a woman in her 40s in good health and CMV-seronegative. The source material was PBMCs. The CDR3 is CASSVGSGQNEKLFF. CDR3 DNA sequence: TGTGCCAGCAGCGTAGGGTCAGGGCAAAATGAAAAACTGTTTTTT.